Sequencing of this T cell receptor beta chain was carried out in a study of cytomegalovirus exposure and HLA in healthy donors. About the study: The early release's HLA-typed donors yielded 78 million or so unique TCRs.

Of note for this clone: Its antigen is not known.

Vbeta (60) and Jbeta (13) primers were used in the PCR. TCRdb's table, derived via immunoSEQ multiplex PCR, lists solely in-frame clones and lacks some. The repertoire holds under 250,000 clones, with about 80% as singletons. Whole-study results and caveats: An analysis done earlier found most TCR beta V segments productive about 90% or about 30% of the time. An analysis that came later showed most CMV-associated TCR beta chains appearing HLA-restricted.

J was trimmed by 4 bases and V by 5 bases; bases with no gene match: 8. CDR1 and CDR2 from the germline V gene are SGHTA and FQGTGA. CDR3 length: 17 amino acids. V is TRBV7-3 and J is TRBJ2-6; 10 bases align to TRBD2. The sequenced material came from PBMCs. The receptor's source is a man between 40 and 49 years old in good health and CMV-seropositive. The CDR3, as DNA: TGTGCCAGCAGCCCCGCCGGACTAGCGGACGGGGCCAACGTCCTGACTTTC. Protein sequence: CASSPAGLADGANVLTF.